This T cell receptor beta chain stems from a study of ipilimumab plus nivolumab after autologous stem cell transplantation. The CDR3 has 10 amino acids. Germline V gives CDR1 SQVTM, CDR2 ANQGSEA. The V end was cut by 4 bases, the J end by 5 bases, with 5 bases between. This table comes from immunoSEQ multiplex PCR, and its TCRdb copy is limited to in-frame clones, with some not included. The top ten hold about a fifth of the sample, which has 20,000 to 25,000 clones, around 80% seen once. The gene calls are TRBV29-1 and TRBJ2-5; the D is unclear. This clonotype was sampled from a male donor with diffuse large B-cell lymphoma. The sample consisted of PBMCs, taken in a trial of ipilimumab plus nivolumab as post-transplant consolidation. CDR3 protein: CSVVWETQYF. The CDR3, as DNA: TGCAGCGTTGTGTGGGAGACCCAGTACTTC.